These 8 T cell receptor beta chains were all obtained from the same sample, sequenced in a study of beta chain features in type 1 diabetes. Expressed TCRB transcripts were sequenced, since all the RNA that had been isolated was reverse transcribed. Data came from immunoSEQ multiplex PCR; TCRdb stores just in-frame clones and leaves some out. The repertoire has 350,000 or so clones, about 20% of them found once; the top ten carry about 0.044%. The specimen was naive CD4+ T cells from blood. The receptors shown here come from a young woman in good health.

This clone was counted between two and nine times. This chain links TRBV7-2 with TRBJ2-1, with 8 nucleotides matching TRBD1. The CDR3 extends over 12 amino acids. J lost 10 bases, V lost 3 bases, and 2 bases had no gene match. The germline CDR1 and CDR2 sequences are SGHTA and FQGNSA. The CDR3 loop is CASSFRQGEQFF. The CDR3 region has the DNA TGTGCCAGCAGCTTTAGACAGGGGGAGCAGTTCTTC.

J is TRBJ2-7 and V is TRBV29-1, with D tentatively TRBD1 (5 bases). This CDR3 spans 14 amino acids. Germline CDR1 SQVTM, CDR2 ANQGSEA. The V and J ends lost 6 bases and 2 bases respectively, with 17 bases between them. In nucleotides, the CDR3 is TGCAGCGTGGTGACAGCTCTGAGGACCTACGAGCAGTACTTC. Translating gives CSVVTALRTYEQYF.

Here the CDR3 reads CASSFTGSSPLHF. The CDR3, as DNA: TGTGCCAGCAGCTTCACAGGATCTTCACCCCTCCACTTT. The chain joins TRBV5-6 to TRBJ1-6, with TRBD1 as a possible D gene (5 bases). This CDR3 is 13 amino acids long. V was clipped by 2 bases and J by 9 bases, with 9 bases between them. Germline values: CDR1 SGHDT, CDR2 YYEEEE.

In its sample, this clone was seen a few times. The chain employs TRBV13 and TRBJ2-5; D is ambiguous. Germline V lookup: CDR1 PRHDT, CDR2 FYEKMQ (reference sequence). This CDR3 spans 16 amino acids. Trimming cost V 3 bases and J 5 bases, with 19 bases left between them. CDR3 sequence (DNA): TGTGCCAGCAGCTTCGACCGGGTCCAAGGTGCGGAGACCCAGTACTTC. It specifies CASSFDRVQGAETQYF. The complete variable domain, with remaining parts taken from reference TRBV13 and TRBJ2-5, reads AAGVIQSPRHLIKEKRETATLKCYPIPRHDTVYWYQQGPGQDPQFLISFYEKMQSDKGSIPDRFSAQQFSDYHSELNMSSLELGDSALYFCASSFDRVQGAETQYFGPGTRLLVL.

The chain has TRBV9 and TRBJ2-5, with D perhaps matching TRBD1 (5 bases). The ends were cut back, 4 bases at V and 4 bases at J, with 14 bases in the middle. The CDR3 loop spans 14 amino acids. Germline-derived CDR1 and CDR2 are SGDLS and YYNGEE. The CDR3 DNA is TGTGCCAGCAGCTCGACAGATGGCCCAGAGACCCAGTACTTC. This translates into CASSSTDGPETQYF.

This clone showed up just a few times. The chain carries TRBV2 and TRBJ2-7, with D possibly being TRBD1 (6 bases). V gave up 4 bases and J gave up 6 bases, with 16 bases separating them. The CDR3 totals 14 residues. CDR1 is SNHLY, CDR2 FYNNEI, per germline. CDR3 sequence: CASSATGSLGEQYF. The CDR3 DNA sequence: TGTGCCAGCAGTGCGACAGGTTCTTTGGGCGAGCAGTACTTC.

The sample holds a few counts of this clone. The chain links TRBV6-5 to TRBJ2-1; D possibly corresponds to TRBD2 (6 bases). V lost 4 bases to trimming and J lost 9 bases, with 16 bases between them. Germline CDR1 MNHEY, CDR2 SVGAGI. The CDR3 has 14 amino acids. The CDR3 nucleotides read TGTGCCAGCAGTTCCGACCTAGTGGGGGGTGAGCAGTTCTTC. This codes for CASSSDLVGGEQFF.

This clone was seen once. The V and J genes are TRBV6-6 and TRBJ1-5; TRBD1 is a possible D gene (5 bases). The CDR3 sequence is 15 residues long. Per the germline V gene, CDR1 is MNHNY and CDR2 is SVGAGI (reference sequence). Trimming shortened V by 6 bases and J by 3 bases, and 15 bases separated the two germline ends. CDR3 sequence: CASSTWGRVNQPQHF. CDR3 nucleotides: TGTGCCAGCAGCACCTGGGGGAGGGTCAATCAGCCCCAGCATTTT.